Listed below are T cell receptor beta chains from one sample, sequenced in a study of cytomegalovirus exposure and HLA in healthy donors. Sequenced by immunoSEQ multiplex PCR; TCRdb stores in-frame clones only, minus some. Of fewer than 140,000 clones in the sample, roughly 80% are singletons; the top ten hold under 2%. The sample taken for sequencing was PBMCs. The source of these receptors is a middle-aged man in good health and CMV-seronegative. The CDR3 runs from the conserved cysteine through the conserved F or W. D genes are given only for firm matches. The listing skips clone size in some rows; elsewhere it reads once, few, many or a size class.

NA | TRBJ2-5 | TRBV5-1 | NA | CASSLWGGREETQYF | TGCGCCAGCAGCTTGTGGGGGGGCCGCGAGGAGACCCAGTACTTC
NA | TRBJ1-1 | TRBV6-1 | NA | CASSEAGGRYTEAFF | TGTGCCAGCAGTGAAGCGGGGGGGCGGTACACTGAAGCTTTCTTT
NA | TRBJ1-1 | TRBV5-4 | NA | CASNSGTEAFF | TGTGCCAGCAACTCGGGCACTGAAGCTTTCTTT
NA | TRBJ1-1 | TRBV9 | NA | CASSVGNGEAFF | TGTGCCAGCAGCGTAGGTAACGGGGAAGCTTTCTTT
NA | TRBJ2-1 | TRBV7-6 | NA | CASSLAAGTYNEQFF | TGTGCCAGCAGCTTAGCTGCAGGGACATACAATGAGCAGTTCTTC
TRBD2 | TRBJ2-5 | TRBV19 | NA | CATRTSGGRETQYF | TGTGCCACCAGGACTAGCGGGGGAAGGGAGACCCAGTACTTC
TRBD1 | TRBJ1-5 | TRBV19 | once | CASSKGQGDVGNQPQHF | TGTGCCAGTAGTAAGGGACAGGGGGACGTGGGCAATCAGCCCCAGCATTTT
NA | TRBJ2-1 | TRBV23-1 | NA | CASSQSKGSGNEQFF | TGCGCCAGCAGTCAATCGAAGGGGTCGGGCAATGAGCAGTTCTTC
NA | TRBJ2-7 | TRBV4-2 | NA | CASSHLFRGTAEQYF | TGTGCCAGCAGCCATCTGTTCCGGGGGACGGCCGAGCAGTACTTC
NA | TRBJ1-1 | TRBV11-1 | NA | CASSLLTEAFF | TGTGCCAGCAGCTTACTCACTGAAGCTTTCTTT
NA | TRBJ2-6 | TRBV28 | NA | CASSVISGANVLTF | TGTGCCAGCAGCGTAATCTCTGGGGCCAACGTCCTGACTTTC
NA | TRBJ2-1 | TRBV13 | NA | CASSLAGRPSYNEQFF | TGTGCCAGCAGCTTAGCAGGGCGACCATCTTACAATGAGCAGTTCTTC
TRBD2 | TRBJ2-5 | TRBV4-2 | few | CASSPGTSGQETQYF | TGTGCCAGCAGCCCCGGGACTAGCGGCCAAGAGACCCAGTACTTC
NA | TRBJ1-2 | TRBV6-6 | NA | CASRGGDYGYTF | TGTGCCAGCAGGGGGGGGGACTATGGCTACACCTTC
NA | TRBJ2-1 | TRBV6-6 | once | CASSLGGVYNEQFF | TGTGCCAGCAGTTTAGGGGGGGTCTACAATGAGCAGTTCTTC
TRBD1 | TRBJ1-1 | TRBV27 | NA | CASSSLQGTTEAFF | TGTGCCAGCAGTTCCCTACAGGGGACCACTGAAGCTTTCTTT
NA | TRBJ1-3 | TRBV5-4 | NA | CASSSPGSGNTIYF | TGTGCCAGCAGCTCGCCGGGATCCGGAAACACCATATATTTT
TRBD1 | TRBJ1-1 | TRBV7-9 | NA | CASSSPGQGAFF | TGTGCCAGCAGCTCCCCGGGACAGGGGGCTTTCTTT
TRBD2 | TRBJ2-1 | TRBV7-9 | once | CASRGTSGYNEQFF | TGTGCCAGCAGGGGGACTAGCGGGTACAATGAGCAGTTCTTC
NA | TRBJ1-1 | TRBV5-4 | few | CASSLARQGWTEAFF | TGTGCCAGCAGCTTGGCCAGGCAGGGTTGGACTGAAGCTTTCTTT
NA | TRBJ1-5 | TRBV5-1 | NA | CASTRNQPQHF | TGCGCCAGCACCCGGAATCAGCCCCAGCATTTT
NA | TRBJ1-3 | TRBV30 | few | CAWSEGTPGNTIYF | TGTGCCTGGAGCGAAGGGACTCCTGGAAACACCATATATTTT
NA | TRBJ1-1 | TRBV5-1 | NA | CASSLWDSDTEAFF | TGCGCCAGCAGCTTGTGGGACTCGGACACTGAAGCTTTCTTT
NA | TRBJ1-6 | TRBV11-2 | NA | CASSSTGYSPLHF | TGTGCCAGCAGCTCGACGGGATATTCACCCCTCCACTTT
TRBD1 | TRBJ2-5 | TRBV19 | once | CATTGQGAETGETQYF | TGTGCCACTACGGGACAGGGGGCTGAGACTGGAGAGACCCAGTACTTC
NA | TRBJ1-4 | TRBV5-6 | once | CASSPRWAFATNEKLFF | TGTGCCAGCAGCCCTCGTTGGGCCTTTGCAACTAATGAAAAACTGTTTTTT
NA | TRBJ1-1 | TRBV7-9 | once | CASSLTGSMNTEAFF | TGTGCCAGCAGTCTGACAGGATCTATGAACACTGAAGCTTTCTTT
TRBD1 | TRBJ1-2 | TRBV10-2 | NA | CASSEGGQVHGYTF | TGCGCCAGCAGTGAAGGGGGACAGGTCCATGGCTACACCTTC
NA | TRBJ1-1 | TRBV30 | few | CAWGDTGEAFF | TGTGCCTGGGGGGACACCGGTGAAGCTTTCTTT
TRBD2 | TRBJ2-1 | TRBV5-1 | NA | CASSPGTSGAYNEQFF | TGCGCCAGCAGTCCCGGGACTAGCGGGGCCTACAATGAGCAGTTCTTC
NA | TRBJ1-1 | TRBV25-1 | once | CASSEKFGRETEAFF | TGTGCCAGCAGTGAAAAATTCGGGAGGGAAACTGAAGCTTTCTTT
TRBD2 | TRBJ2-4 | TRBV7-8 | NA | CASSRTSGGKNIQYF | TGTGCCAGCAGCCGGACTAGCGGGGGGAAAAACATTCAGTACTTC
TRBD1 | TRBJ1-2 | TRBV7-2 | few | CASSPGTGTNYGYTF | TGTGCCAGCAGCCCCGGGACAGGTACTAACTATGGCTACACCTTC
NA | TRBJ1-5 | TRBV10-1 | few | CASSDQGCQPQHF | TGCGCCAGCAGTGATCAGGGCTGTCAGCCCCAGCATTTT
NA | TRBJ1-2 | TRBV9 | once | CASSGQVYGYTF | TGTGCCAGCAGCGGACAGGTTTATGGCTACACCTTC
TRBD2 | TRBJ2-5 | TRBV7-8 | once | CASRRAGGRETQYF | TGTGCCAGCAGAAGAGCGGGGGGCAGGGAGACCCAGTACTTC
NA | TRBJ2-7 | TRBV9 | NA | CASSAEQGGYEQYF | TGTGCCAGCAGCGCAGAACAGGGGGGGTACGAGCAGTACTTC
NA | TRBJ2-7 | TRBV6-5 | NA | CASSPSRFAYEQYF | TGTGCCAGCAGTCCCAGCAGGTTTGCCTACGAGCAGTACTTC
NA | TRBJ1-2 | TRBV25-1 | NA | CASSPFQAGDGYTF | TGTGCCAGCAGCCCATTCCAGGCAGGGGATGGCTACACCTTC
NA | TRBJ2-1 | TRBV7-8 | NA | CASSLPPRGYNEQFF | TGTGCCAGCAGCTTACCCCCCCGGGGTTACAATGAGCAGTTCTTC
TRBD2 | TRBJ2-3 | TRBV5-4 | once | CASSLDAGADTQYF | TGTGCCAGCAGCTTGGATGCGGGAGCGGATACGCAGTATTTT
TRBD2 | TRBJ2-3 | TRBV5-1 | NA | CASSPGLAVPDTQYF | TGCGCCAGCAGCCCGGGACTAGCGGTCCCAGATACGCAGTATTTT
NA | TRBJ2-3 | TRBV6-5 | NA | CASSSGSTDTQYF | TGTGCCAGCAGCTCAGGTAGCACAGATACGCAGTATTTT
NA | TRBJ2-2 | TRBV27 | NA | CASSLSPTRGYTGELFF | TGTGCCAGCAGTTTATCCCCCACTAGAGGGTACACCGGGGAGCTGTTTTTT
TRBD1 | TRBJ1-1 | TRBV18 | few | CASSQTGNVARTEAFF | TGTGCCAGCTCTCAGACAGGGAACGTAGCGAGGACTGAAGCTTTCTTT
NA | TRBJ1-2 | TRBV19 | once | CASSSQADSHYTF | TGTGCCAGTAGTTCCCAAGCCGACAGCCACTACACCTTC
NA | TRBJ2-2 | TRBV11-2 | NA | CASSLLWGAGELFF | TGTGCCAGCAGCTTACTGTGGGGGGCCGGGGAGCTGTTTTTT
TRBD1 | TRBJ2-2 | TRBV4-1 | NA | CASSLNRYRGPTGELFF | TGCGCCAGCAGCCTGAACAGGTACAGGGGCCCTACCGGGGAGCTGTTTTTT
NA | TRBJ2-3 | TRBV5-1 | once | CASSGGQSDTQYF | TGCGCCAGCAGCGGCGGACAGTCAGATACGCAGTATTTT
TRBD1 | TRBJ2-3 | TRBV7-9 | NA | CASSPGQGPDTQYF | TGTGCCAGCAGCCCTGGACAGGGACCAGATACGCAGTATTTT
TRBD1 | TRBJ1-5 | TRBV12-5 | NA | CAVQGAGQPQHF | TGTGCTGTACAGGGGGCAGGACAGCCCCAGCATTTT